The following is a T cell receptor (beta chain) sequence with its context. Its target is not known. Sequencing was performed with immunoSEQ multiplex PCR; in TCRdb, only in-frame clones are kept and a portion is missing. The sample consists of some 85,000 clones, roughly 91% of them appearing once. The data originate from a study of OX40 agonist ivuxolimab in advanced cancers. This CDR3 region has 13 residues. Trimming removed 6 bases at V and 0 bases at J, with 6 bases between. CDR1 is SGHRS, CDR2 YFSETQ, per germline. Findings of the study overall: Antigen specificity remained undetermined for the expanded peripheral T cells. Compared with CD4+, CD8+ T cells on average had more expanded clones.

Patients with a history of autoimmune disease or on systemic immunosuppression were excluded. V is TRBV5-1 and J is TRBJ2-2, with unresolved D. This TCR derives from an adult with an advanced solid tumor such as melanoma, head and neck, liver or kidney cancer. Sequenced material: CD4+ or CD8+ T cells sorted from blood, taken in a trial of the OX40 agonist ivuxolimab. Here the CDR3 reads CASKVSNTGELFF. The DNA of the CDR3 is TGCGCCAGCAAAGTGTCGAACACCGGGGAGCTGTTTTTT.